The clone carrying this T cell receptor beta chain was seen only once. The sample belongs to a study of blood T cell repertoires in COVID-19. The protocol was immunoSEQ multiplex PCR, while the TCRdb copy is restricted to in-frame clones and leaves out a portion. Here the sample spans about 390,000 clones, about 83% being singletons. Trimming at V came to 5 bases and at J to 4 bases, leaving 22 bases not matched to a gene. The CDR3 runs to 20 residues. Germline V gives CDR1 MNHEY, CDR2 SMNVEV (reference sequence). The source material was PBMCs or T cells enriched from blood (not recorded which). The rearrangement uses TRBV27 and TRBJ2-2; 7 nucleotides align to TRBD1. This receptor was obtained from a woman aged 50 to 60 who had recovered from COVID-19. CDR3 residues: CASSRSGTAWLGPLTGELFF. DNA of the CDR3: TGTGCCAGCAGTCGGTCCGGGACAGCCTGGCTCGGTCCTCTCACCGGGGAGCTGTTTTTT.